Presented here are 9 T cell receptor beta chains from one specimen sequenced in a study of cytomegalovirus exposure and HLA in healthy donors. Data came from immunoSEQ multiplex PCR; TCRdb stores just in-frame clones and leaves some out. The data contain about 200,000 clones, around four fifths of them singletons. Specimen: PBMCs. These TCRs come from a woman aged 18-30 years in good health and CMV-seronegative.

This clone has just one count. The chain uses TRBV27 and TRBJ2-3; D gene ambiguous. Looked up from germline, CDR1 is MNHEY and CDR2 is SMNVEV (reference sequence). V lost 5 bases and J 4 bases, leaving 16 bases between the germline ends. The CDR3 totals 15 residues. CDR3 loop: CASSPRSRIPDTQYF. The CDR3 coding sequence is TGTGCCAGCAGTCCTCGGTCTCGAATCCCAGATACGCAGTATTTT.

This clone appeared once. The chain uses TRBV28 and TRBJ2-5; D is possibly TRBD1 (6 bases). V lost 5 bases to trimming and J lost 7 bases, with 17 bases between them. Germline CDR1 and CDR2: MDHEN and SYDVKM. The CDR3 is 14 amino acids. CDR3 nucleotide sequence: TGTGCCAGCAGTACCTCTACAGGGTGGCGGACCCAGTACTTC. Translation gives CASSTSTGWRTQYF.

The rearrangement links TRBV7-6 to TRBJ2-1; 9 nucleotides align to TRBD2. CDR1 and CDR2 from the germline V gene are SGHVS and FNYEAQ. The CDR3 sequence is 15 residues long. The junction had 8 bases not matched to a gene; V was cut back by 5 bases and J by 6 bases. CDR3 sequence reads: CASSLGTSNINEQFF. Written as DNA, the CDR3 is TGTGCCAGCAGCCTCGGGACTAGCAATATCAATGAGCAGTTCTTC. The variable domain in full, with the rest retrieved from reference TRBV7-6 and TRBJ2-1, is GAGVSQSPRYKVTKRGQDVALRCDPISGHVSLYWYRQALGQGPEFLTYFNYEAQQDKSGLPNDRFSAERPEGSISTLTIQRTEQRDSAMYRCASSLGTSNINEQFFGPGTRLTVL.

The rearrangement joins TRBV6-5 to TRBJ2-7, with 8 positions matching TRBD2. The CDR3 runs 15 residues. After removal of 6 bases from V and 0 bases from J, the junction contained 7 bases not matched to a gene. Germline V lookup: CDR1 MNHEY, CDR2 SVGAGI. The chain's CDR3 is CASSPSGGISYEQYF. CDR3 DNA sequence: TGTGCCAGCAGCCCAAGCGGGGGTATCTCCTACGAGCAGTACTTC.

V and J are TRBV6-5 and TRBJ1-1; possibly TRBD1 for D (6 bases). The CDR3 covers 13 residues. The V end lost 8 bases, the J end lost 4 bases, and 14 bases lay between the germline ends. Germline V gene data show CDR1 as MNHEY and CDR2 as SVGAGI. For the CDR3, the DNA is TGTGCCAGCCACTCGCGGGACACCACTGAAGCTTTCTTT. Protein product: CASHSRDTTEAFF.

The rearrangement joins TRBV4-2 to TRBJ2-5; the D is unclear. V was trimmed by 0 bases and J by 2 bases, leaving 7 bases between them. CDR1 is LGHNA, CDR2 YNFKEQ, per germline. CDR3 size: 14 residues. The CDR3 DNA reads TGTGCCAGCAGCCAAGATCCAGAACAAGAGACCCAGTACTTC. Amino acids: CASSQDPEQETQYF.

The rearrangement joins TRBV27 to TRBJ1-2; D not resolved. This CDR3 has 15 residues. Per the germline V gene, CDR1 is MNHEY and CDR2 is SMNVEV (reference sequence). The ends were cut back, 6 bases at V and 3 bases at J, with 17 bases in the middle. The CDR3 loop is CASSQEPPADYGYTF. Written as DNA, the CDR3 is TGTGCCAGCAGCCAAGAACCTCCAGCGGACTATGGCTACACCTTC.

The J gene is TRBJ2-7, the V gene TRBV15; D remains ambiguous. This CDR3 comprises 13 residues. V gave up 2 bases and J gave up 4 bases, with 9 bases separating them. Germline V gene lookup returns CDR1 LNHNV and CDR2 YYDKDF (reference sequence). The chain's CDR3 is CATSRTPIYEQYF. In DNA, the CDR3 is TGTGCCACCAGCAGAACCCCGATATACGAGCAGTACTTC.

The gene calls are TRBV7-9 and TRBJ2-1; the D gene is possibly TRBD2 (5 bases). The germline V and J ends were trimmed by 5 bases and 0 bases, with 11 bases remaining between them. The CDR3 has 15 residues. CDR1 and CDR2 (germline): SEHNR, FQNEAQ (reference sequence). The CDR3 bases are TGTGCCAGCAGCCCGTGGAGGAGCTCCTACAATGAGCAGTTCTTC. It encodes CASSPWRSSYNEQFF.